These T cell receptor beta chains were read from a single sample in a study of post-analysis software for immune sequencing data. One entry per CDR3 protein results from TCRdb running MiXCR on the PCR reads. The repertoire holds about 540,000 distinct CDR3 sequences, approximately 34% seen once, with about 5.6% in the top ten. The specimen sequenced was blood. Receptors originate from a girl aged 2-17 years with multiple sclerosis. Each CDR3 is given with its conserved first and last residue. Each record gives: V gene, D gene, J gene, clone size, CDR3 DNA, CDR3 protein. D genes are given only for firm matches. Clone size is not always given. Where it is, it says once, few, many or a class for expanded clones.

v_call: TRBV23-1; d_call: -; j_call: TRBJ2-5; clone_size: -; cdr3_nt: TGCGCCAGCACAGCCGGACAGTCCCAAGAGACCCAGTACTTC; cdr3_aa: CASTAGQSQETQYF
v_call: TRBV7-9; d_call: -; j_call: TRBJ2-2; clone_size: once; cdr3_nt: TGTGCCAGCAGCCCTCAAGGTTCATCCACCGGGGAGCTGTTTTTT; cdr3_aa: CASSPQGSSTGELFF
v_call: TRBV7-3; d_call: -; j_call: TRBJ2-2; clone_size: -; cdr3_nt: TGTGCCAGCAGCTTAACGTCCCGGGGGCCACAGACCGGGGAGCTGTTTTTT; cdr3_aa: CASSLTSRGPQTGELFF
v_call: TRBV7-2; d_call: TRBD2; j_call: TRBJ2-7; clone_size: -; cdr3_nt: TGTGCCAGCAGCTGGGCTGATACGCCCGGGACTAGCGGGAAGTACTTC; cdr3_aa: CASSWADTPGTSGKYF
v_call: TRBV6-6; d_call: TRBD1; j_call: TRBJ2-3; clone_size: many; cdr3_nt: TGTGCCAGCAGCCTCGGACAGGGGGTCACAGATACGCAGTATTTT; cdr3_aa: CASSLGQGVTDTQYF
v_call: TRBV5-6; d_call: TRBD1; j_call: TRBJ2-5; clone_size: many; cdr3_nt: TGTGCCAGCACCTTCCGATGGGACAGAAATGAAGAGACCCAGTACTTC; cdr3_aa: CASTFRWDRNEETQYF
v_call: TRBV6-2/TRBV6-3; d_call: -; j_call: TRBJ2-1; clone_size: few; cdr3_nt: TGTGCCAGCAAAGGAGGACGGACTGCTATCTACAATGAGCAGTTCTTC; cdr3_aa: CASKGGRTAIYNEQFF
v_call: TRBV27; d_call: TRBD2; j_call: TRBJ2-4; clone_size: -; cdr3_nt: TGTGCCAGCAGTTTCCTAGCGGGAACACAAAACATTCAGTACTTC; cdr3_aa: CASSFLAGTQNIQYF
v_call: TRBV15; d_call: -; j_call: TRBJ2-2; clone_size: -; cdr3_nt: TGTGCCACCAGCAGAGTCACCGGGGAGCTGTTTTTT; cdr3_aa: CATSRVTGELFF
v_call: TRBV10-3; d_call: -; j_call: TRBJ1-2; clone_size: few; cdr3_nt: TGTGCCATCAGTGATTCCGGCAGGGCTGCCTATGGCTACACCTTC; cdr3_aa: CAISDSGRAAYGYTF
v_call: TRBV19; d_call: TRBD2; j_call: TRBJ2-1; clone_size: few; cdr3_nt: TGTGCCAGTAGTGGGACTAGCGGGACTGGGGAGCAGTTCTTC; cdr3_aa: CASSGTSGTGEQFF
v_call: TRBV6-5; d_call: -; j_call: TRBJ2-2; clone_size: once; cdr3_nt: TGTGCCAGCACCAAAGGTGTAGGGCGGAACACCGGGGAGCTGTTTTTT; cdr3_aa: CASTKGVGRNTGELFF
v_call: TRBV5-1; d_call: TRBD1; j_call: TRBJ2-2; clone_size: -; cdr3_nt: TGCGCCAGCAGCTCAGGACAGGGGAGCACCGGGGAGCTGTTTTTT; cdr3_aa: CASSSGQGSTGELFF
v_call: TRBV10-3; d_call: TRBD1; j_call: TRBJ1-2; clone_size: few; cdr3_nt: TGTGCCATCAGTGACAAAGGGGGCAACTATGGCTACACCTTC; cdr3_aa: CAISDKGGNYGYTF
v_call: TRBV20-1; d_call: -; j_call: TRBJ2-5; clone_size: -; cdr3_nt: TGCAGTGCTAGAGATCGCAAAGGGTTAGAGACCCAGTACTTC; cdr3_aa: CSARDRKGLETQYF
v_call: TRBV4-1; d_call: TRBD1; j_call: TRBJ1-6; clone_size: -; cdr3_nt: TGCGCCAGCAGCCGAACGACCGACCGGGGACAGGGGAGACAGGGATATTCACCCCTCCACTTT; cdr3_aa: CASSRTTDRGQGRQGYSPLHF
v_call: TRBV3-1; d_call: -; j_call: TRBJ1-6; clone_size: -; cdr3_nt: TGTGCCAGCAGCCTCCTCGAGGGATATAATTCACCCCTCCACTTT; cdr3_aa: CASSLLEGYNSPLHF
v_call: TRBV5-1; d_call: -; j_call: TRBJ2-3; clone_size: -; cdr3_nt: TGCGCCAGCAGCCTCAAGGTCAGCACAGATACGCAGTATTTT; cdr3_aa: CASSLKVSTDTQYF
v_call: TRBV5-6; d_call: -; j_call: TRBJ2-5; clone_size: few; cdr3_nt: TGTGCCAGCAGCTCGACAGGAGTGGGGGAGACCCAGTACTTC; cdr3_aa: CASSSTGVGETQYF
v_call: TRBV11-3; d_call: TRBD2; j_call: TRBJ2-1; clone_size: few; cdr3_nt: TGTGCCAGCAGATCGAGCGGGGGGGCCTACAATGAGCAGTTCTTC; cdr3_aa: CASRSSGGAYNEQFF
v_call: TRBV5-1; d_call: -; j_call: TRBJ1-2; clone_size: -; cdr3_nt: TGCGCCAGCAGCGCGGAAGCAGGCGGTAACTCTAACTATGGCTACACCTTC; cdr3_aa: CASSAEAGGNSNYGYTF
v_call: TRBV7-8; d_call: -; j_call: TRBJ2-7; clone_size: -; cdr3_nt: TGTGCCAGCAGCTTTGGGCGGACCGCCTACGAGCAGTACTTC; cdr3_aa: CASSFGRTAYEQYF
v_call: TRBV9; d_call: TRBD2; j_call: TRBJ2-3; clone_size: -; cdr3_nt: TGTGCCAGCAGCGTAGGGCTAGCGGGTTTGACAGATACGCAGTATTTT; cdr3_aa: CASSVGLAGLTDTQYF
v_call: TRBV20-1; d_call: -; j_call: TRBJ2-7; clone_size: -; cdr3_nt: TGCAGTGCTAAGACAGGCTCCTACGAGCAGTACTTC; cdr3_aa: CSAKTGSYEQYF
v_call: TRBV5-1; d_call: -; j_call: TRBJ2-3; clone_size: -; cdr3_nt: TGCGCCAGCAGCTCCGGACTATCGAGCACAGATACGCAGTATTTT; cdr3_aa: CASSSGLSSTDTQYF
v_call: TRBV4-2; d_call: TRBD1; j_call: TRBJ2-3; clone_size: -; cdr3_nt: TGTGCCAGCAGCCAGGGACAGCGACTTCAGCCCCAGTATTTT; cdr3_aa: CASSQGQRLQPQYF
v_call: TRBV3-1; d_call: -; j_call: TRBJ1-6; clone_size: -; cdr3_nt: TGTACCAGCAGCCAAGTAGGCCATCTTTCACCCCTCCACTTT; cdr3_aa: CTSSQVGHLSPLHF
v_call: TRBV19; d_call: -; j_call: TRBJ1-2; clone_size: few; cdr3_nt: TGTGCCAGTAGAGAGGGGTATGGCTACACCTTC; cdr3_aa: CASREGYGYTF